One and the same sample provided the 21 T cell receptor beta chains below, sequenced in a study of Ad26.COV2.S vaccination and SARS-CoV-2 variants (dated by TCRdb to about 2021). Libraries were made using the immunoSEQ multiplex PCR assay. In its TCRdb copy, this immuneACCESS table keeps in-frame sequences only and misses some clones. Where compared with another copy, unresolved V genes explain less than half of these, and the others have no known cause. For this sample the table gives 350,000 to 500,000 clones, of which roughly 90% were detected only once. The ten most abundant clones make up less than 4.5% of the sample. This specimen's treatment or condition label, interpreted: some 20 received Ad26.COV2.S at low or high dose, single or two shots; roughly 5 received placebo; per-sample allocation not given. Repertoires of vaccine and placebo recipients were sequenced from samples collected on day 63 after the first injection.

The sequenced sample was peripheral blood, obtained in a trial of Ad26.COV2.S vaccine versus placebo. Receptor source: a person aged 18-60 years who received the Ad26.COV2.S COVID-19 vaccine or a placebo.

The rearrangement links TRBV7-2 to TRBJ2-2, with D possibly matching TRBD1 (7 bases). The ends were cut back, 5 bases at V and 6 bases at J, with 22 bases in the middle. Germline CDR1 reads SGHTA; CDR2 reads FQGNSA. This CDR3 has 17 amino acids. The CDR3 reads CASSLEPEGAVAGELFF. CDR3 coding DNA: TGTGCCAGCAGCCTGGAACCGGAGGGGGCTGTCGCCGGGGAGCTGTTTTTT. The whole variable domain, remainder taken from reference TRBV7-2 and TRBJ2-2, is GAGVSQSPSNKVTEKGKDVELRCDPISGHTALYWYRQSLGQGLEFLIYFQGNSAPDKSGLPSDRFSAERTGGSVSTLTIQRTQQEDSAVYLCASSLEPEGAVAGELFFGEGSRLTVL.

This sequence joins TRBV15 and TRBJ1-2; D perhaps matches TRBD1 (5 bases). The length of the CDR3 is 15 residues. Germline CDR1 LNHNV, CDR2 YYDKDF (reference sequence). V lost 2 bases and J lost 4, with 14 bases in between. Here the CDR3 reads CATSRNPFTGYGYTF. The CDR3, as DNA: TGTGCCACCAGCAGAAACCCCTTTACAGGCTATGGCTACACCTTC.

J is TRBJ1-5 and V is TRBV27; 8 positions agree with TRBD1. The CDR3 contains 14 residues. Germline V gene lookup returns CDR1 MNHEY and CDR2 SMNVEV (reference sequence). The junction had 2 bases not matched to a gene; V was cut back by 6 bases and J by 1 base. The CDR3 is CASSRTGSNQPQHF. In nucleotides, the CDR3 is TGTGCCAGCAGCCGGACAGGGAGCAATCAGCCCCAGCATTTT.

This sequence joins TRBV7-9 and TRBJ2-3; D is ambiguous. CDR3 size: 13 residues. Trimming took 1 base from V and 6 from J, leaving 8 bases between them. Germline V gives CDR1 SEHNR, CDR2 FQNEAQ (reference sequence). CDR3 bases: TGTGCCAGCAGCTTAGAGGCGCGGGATACGCAGTATTTT. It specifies CASSLEARDTQYF.

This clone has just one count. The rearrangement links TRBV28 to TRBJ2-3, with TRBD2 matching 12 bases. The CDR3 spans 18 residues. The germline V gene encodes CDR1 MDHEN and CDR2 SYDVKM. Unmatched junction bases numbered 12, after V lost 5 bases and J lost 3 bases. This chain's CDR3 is CASSLPALAGGPTDTQYF. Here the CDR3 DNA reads TGTGCCAGCAGTCTCCCGGCTCTAGCGGGGGGGCCTACAGATACGCAGTATTTT.

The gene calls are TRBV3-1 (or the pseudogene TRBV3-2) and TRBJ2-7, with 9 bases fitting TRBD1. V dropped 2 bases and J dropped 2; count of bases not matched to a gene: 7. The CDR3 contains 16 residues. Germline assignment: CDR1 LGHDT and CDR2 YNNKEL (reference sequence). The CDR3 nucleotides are TGTGCCAGCAGCCAATCTAAAGGGACAGGGACCTACGAGCAGTACTTC. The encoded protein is CASSQSKGTGTYEQYF.

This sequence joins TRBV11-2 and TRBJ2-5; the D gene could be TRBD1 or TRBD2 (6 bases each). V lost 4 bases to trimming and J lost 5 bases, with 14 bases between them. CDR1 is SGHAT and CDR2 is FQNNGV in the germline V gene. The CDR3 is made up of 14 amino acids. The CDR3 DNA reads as TGTGCCAGCAGCTCAGTAGGGGGAGGTGAGACCCAGTACTTC. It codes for CASSSVGGGETQYF.

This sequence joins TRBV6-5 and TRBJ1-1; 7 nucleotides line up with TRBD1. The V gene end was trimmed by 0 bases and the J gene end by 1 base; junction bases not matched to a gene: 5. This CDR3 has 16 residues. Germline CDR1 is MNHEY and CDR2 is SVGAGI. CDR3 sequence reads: CASSYSGGQRNTEAFF. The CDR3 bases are TGTGCCAGCAGTTACTCTGGGGGACAGAGGAACACTGAAGCTTTCTTT.

CDR3 region: CASISGGTQYF. DNA for the CDR3: TGTGCCAGCATTTCCGGGGGAACGCAGTATTTT. V usage is TRBV6-5 and J usage is TRBJ2-3; possibly TRBD2 for D (6 bases). The V and J ends lost 7 bases and 9 bases respectively, with 11 bases between them. This CDR3 has 11 amino acids. Germline V gives CDR1 MNHEY, CDR2 SVGAGI.

The DNA for the CDR3 is TGTGCCAGCAGCCCCGACAGGGGGCCTTCCTACGAGCAGTACTTC. Its protein product is CASSPDRGPSYEQYF. The chain links TRBV6-2 or TRBV6-3 to TRBJ2-7; TRBD1 matches at 10 bases. V was pared by 6 bases and J by 1 base, with 6 bases of the junction left unmatched. There are 15 residues in the CDR3. CDR1 and CDR2 from the germline V gene are MNHEY and SVGEGT.

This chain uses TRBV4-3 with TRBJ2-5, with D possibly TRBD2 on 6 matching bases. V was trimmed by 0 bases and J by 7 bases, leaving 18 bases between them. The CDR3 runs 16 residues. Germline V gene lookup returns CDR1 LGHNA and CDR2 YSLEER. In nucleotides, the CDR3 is TGCGCCAGCAGCCAAGATAGGGCGGGGTACCAATGGACCCAGTACTTC. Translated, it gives CASSQDRAGYQWTQYF.

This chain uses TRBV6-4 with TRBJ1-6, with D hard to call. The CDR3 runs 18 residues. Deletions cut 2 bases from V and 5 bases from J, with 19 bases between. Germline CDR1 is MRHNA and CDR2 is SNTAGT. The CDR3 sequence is CASSDTPTGGIDNSPLHF. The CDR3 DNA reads TGTGCCAGCAGTGACACACCAACGGGAGGCATTGATAATTCACCCCTCCACTTT.

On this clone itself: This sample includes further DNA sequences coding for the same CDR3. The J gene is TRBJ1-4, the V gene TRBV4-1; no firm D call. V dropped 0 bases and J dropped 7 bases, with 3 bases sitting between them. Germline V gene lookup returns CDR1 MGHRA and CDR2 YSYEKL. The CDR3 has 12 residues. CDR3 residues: CASSQDGEKLFF. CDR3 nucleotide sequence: TGCGCCAGCAGCCAAGATGGTGAAAAACTGTTTTTT.

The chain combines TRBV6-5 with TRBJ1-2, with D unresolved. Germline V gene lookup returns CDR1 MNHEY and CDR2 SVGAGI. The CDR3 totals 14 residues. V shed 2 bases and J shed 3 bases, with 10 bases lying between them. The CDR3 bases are TGTGCCAGCAGTTACGAGGTCGGCTACTATGGCTACACCTTC. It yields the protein CASSYEVGYYGYTF.

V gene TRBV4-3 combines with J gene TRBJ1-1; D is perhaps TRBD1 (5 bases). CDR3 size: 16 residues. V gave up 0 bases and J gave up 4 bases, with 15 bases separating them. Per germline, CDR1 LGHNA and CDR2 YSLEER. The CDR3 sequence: CASSQDLQARSTEAFF. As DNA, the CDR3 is TGCGCCAGCAGCCAAGATCTACAGGCCCGAAGCACTGAAGCTTTCTTT.

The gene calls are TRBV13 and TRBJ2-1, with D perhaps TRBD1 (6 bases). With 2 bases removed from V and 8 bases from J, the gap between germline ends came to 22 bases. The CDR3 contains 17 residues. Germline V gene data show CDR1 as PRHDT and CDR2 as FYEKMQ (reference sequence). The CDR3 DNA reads TGTGCCAGCAGCTTAAAGGGCAGCCTGGGGGCTCGGGATGAGCAGTTCTTC. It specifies CASSLKGSLGARDEQFF. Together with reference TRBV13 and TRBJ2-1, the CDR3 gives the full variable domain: AAGVIQSPRHLIKEKRETATLKCYPIPRHDTVYWYQQGPGQDPQFLISFYEKMQSDKGSIPDRFSAQQFSDYHSELNMSSLELGDSALYFCASSLKGSLGARDEQFFGPGTRLTVL.

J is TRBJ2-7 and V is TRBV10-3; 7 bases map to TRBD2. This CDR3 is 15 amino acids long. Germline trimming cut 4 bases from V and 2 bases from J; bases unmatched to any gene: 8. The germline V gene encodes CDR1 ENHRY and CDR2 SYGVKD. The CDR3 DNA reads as TGTGCCATCAGTGTCGGCGGGGGAGGGACCTACGAGCAGTACTTC. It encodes CAISVGGGGTYEQYF.

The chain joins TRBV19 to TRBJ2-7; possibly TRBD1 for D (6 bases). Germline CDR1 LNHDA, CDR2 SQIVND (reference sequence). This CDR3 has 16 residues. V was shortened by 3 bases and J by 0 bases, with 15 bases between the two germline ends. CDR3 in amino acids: CASSIRGQFPSYEQYF. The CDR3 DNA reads TGTGCCAGTAGTATTCGAGGACAGTTTCCCTCCTACGAGCAGTACTTC. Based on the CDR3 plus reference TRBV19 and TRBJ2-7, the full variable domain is DGGITQSPKYLFRKEGQNVTLSCEQNLNHDAMYWYRQDPGQGLRLIYYSQIVNDFQKGDIAEGYSVSREKKESFPLTVTSAQKNPTAFYLCASSIRGQFPSYEQYFGPGTRLTVT.

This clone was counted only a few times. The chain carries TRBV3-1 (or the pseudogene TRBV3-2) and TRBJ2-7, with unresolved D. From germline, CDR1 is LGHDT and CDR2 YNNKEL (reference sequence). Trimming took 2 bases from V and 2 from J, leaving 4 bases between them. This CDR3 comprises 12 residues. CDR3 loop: CASSQPPYEQYF. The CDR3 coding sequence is TGTGCCAGCAGCCAACCCCCCTACGAGCAGTACTTC.

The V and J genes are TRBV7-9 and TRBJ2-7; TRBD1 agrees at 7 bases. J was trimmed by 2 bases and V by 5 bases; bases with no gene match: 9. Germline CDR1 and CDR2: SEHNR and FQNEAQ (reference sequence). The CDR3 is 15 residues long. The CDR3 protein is CASSENDRDPYEQYF. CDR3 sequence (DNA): TGTGCCAGCAGCGAGAACGACAGGGACCCCTACGAGCAGTACTTC.

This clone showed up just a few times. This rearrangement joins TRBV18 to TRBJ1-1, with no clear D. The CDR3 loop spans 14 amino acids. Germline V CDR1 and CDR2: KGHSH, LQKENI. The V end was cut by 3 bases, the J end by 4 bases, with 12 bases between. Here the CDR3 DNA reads TGTGCCAGCTCACCTCCTGCCAGCCCCACTGAAGCTTTCTTT. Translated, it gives CASSPPASPTEAFF.